A selection of T cell receptor beta chains follows, all from one sample in a study of cytomegalovirus exposure and HLA in healthy donors. Data came from immunoSEQ multiplex PCR; TCRdb stores just in-frame clones and leaves some out. This sample yields about 70,000 clones, of which approximately 93% are seen a single time; 1.5% to 1.8% belongs to the top ten. The sequenced material came from PBMCs. These TCRs come from a man between 18 and 35 years old in good health and CMV-seropositive. The CDR3 runs from the conserved cysteine through the conserved F or W. Fields, in order: D gene, V gene, J gene, clone size, CDR3 protein, CDR3 DNA. D genes are given only for firm matches. Size is stated for part of the rows, as once, few or many counts, or as a class when the clone is expanded.

d_call: -; v_call: TRBV29-1; j_call: TRBJ2-3; clone_size: -; cdr3_aa: CSVEDRRDTQYF; cdr3_nt: TGCAGCGTTGAAGATAGGCGGGATACGCAGTATTTT
d_call: -; v_call: TRBV2; j_call: TRBJ2-1; clone_size: -; cdr3_aa: CASKAFGGVLYNEQFF; cdr3_nt: TGTGCCAGCAAGGCCTTCGGGGGAGTTCTATACAATGAGCAGTTCTTC
d_call: -; v_call: TRBV27; j_call: TRBJ2-6; clone_size: -; cdr3_aa: CASSSRGSGANVLTF; cdr3_nt: TGTGCCAGCAGTTCCAGGGGTTCTGGGGCCAACGTCCTGACTTTC
d_call: -; v_call: TRBV6-8; j_call: TRBJ1-5; clone_size: -; cdr3_aa: CASPKREPASYRPQHF; cdr3_nt: TGTGCCAGCCCCAAACGCGAGCCCGCCTCCTATCGGCCCCAGCATTTT
d_call: TRBD2; v_call: TRBV4-1; j_call: TRBJ2-1; clone_size: -; cdr3_aa: CATGTSGSNEQFF; cdr3_nt: TGCGCCACTGGGACTAGCGGGAGCAATGAGCAGTTCTTC
d_call: TRBD1; v_call: TRBV10-3; j_call: TRBJ2-7; clone_size: -; cdr3_aa: CAISELTGGRYEQYF; cdr3_nt: TGTGCCATCAGTGAGCTCACAGGGGGCAGGTACGAGCAGTACTTC
d_call: -; v_call: TRBV10-2; j_call: TRBJ2-6; clone_size: -; cdr3_aa: CASGTYHLRANVLTF; cdr3_nt: TGCGCCAGTGGGACTTATCATCTGAGGGCCAACGTCCTGACTTTC
d_call: -; v_call: TRBV2; j_call: TRBJ2-1; clone_size: -; cdr3_aa: CASSEDLTIKNEQFF; cdr3_nt: TGTGCCAGCAGTGAAGATTTGACAATCAAGAATGAGCAGTTCTTC
d_call: -; v_call: TRBV15; j_call: TRBJ2-6; clone_size: -; cdr3_aa: CATSRERGTRASGANVLTF; cdr3_nt: TGTGCCACCAGCAGAGAAAGAGGGACAAGGGCCTCTGGGGCCAACGTCCTGACTTTC
d_call: -; v_call: TRBV6-1; j_call: TRBJ2-7; clone_size: -; cdr3_aa: CASSEVEGGTTYEQYF; cdr3_nt: TGTGCCAGCAGTGAAGTGGAGGGCGGCACCACCTACGAGCAGTACTTC
d_call: -; v_call: TRBV28; j_call: TRBJ2-2; clone_size: -; cdr3_aa: CASSLPPGGPGELFF; cdr3_nt: TGTGCCAGCAGTCTCCCCCCGGGGGGCCCCGGGGAGCTGTTTTTT
d_call: -; v_call: TRBV20-1; j_call: TRBJ2-2; clone_size: -; cdr3_aa: CSAPGPGELFF; cdr3_nt: TGCAGTGCTCCAGGGCCCGGGGAGCTGTTTTTT
d_call: -; v_call: TRBV28; j_call: TRBJ2-7; clone_size: few; cdr3_aa: CASSLSGFPYF; cdr3_nt: TGTGCCAGCAGTTTATCGGGATTCCCCTACTTC
d_call: TRBD1; v_call: TRBV7-2; j_call: TRBJ1-1; clone_size: -; cdr3_aa: CASSLVGQGWTEAFF; cdr3_nt: TGTGCCAGCAGCTTAGTCGGACAGGGCTGGACTGAAGCTTTCTTT
d_call: -; v_call: TRBV29-1; j_call: TRBJ1-1; clone_size: once; cdr3_aa: CSVDNQGLGTEAFF; cdr3_nt: TGCAGCGTTGATAATCAGGGACTCGGCACTGAAGCTTTCTTT
d_call: TRBD1; v_call: TRBV10-3; j_call: TRBJ1-1; clone_size: -; cdr3_aa: CAISDTDRGRTEAFF; cdr3_nt: TGTGCCATCAGCGATACGGACAGGGGGCGGACTGAAGCTTTCTTT
d_call: TRBD1; v_call: TRBV11-3; j_call: TRBJ2-5; clone_size: -; cdr3_aa: CASSRRDSQETQYF; cdr3_nt: TGTGCCAGCAGCCGCCGGGACAGCCAAGAGACCCAGTACTTC